A selection of T cell receptor beta chains follows, all from one sample in a study of T cells in Graves' hyperthyroidism and ophthalmopathy. Each CDR3 protein is one row after TCRdb ran MiXCR on the multiplex PCR reads. The sample carries roughly 500,000 distinct CDR3 sequences, 40% to 50% recorded once. Sequenced sample: peripheral blood or thyroid tissue (not recorded which). The source is an adult woman with Graves' disease, either hyperthyroidism or ophthalmopathy (not recorded which). Each CDR3 is given with its conserved first and last residue. The D gene is left open where the match is weak. Size is stated for part of the rows, as once, few or many counts, or as a class when the clone is expanded.

j_call,v_call,d_call,clone_size,cdr3_aa,cdr3_nt
TRBJ1-4,TRBV4-2,.,many,CASSQAVGATNEKLFF,TGTGCCAGCAGCCAGGCGGTTGGGGCAACTAATGAAAAACTGTTTTTT
TRBJ2-6,TRBV9,.,.,CASSTRSSGANVLTF,TGTGCCAGCAGCACCCGGTCCTCTGGGGCCAACGTCCTGACTTTC
TRBJ2-7,TRBV7-9,.,.,CASSFWDRPYEQYF,TGTGCCAGCAGCTTTTGGGACCGACCCTACGAGCAGTACTTC
TRBJ1-2,TRBV6-5,.,many,CASSQRHSSYTF,TGTGCCAGCAGTCAAAGACACTCCTCCTACACCTTC
TRBJ2-2,TRBV6-2/TRBV6-3,TRBD2,few,CASGLLAGGPYTGELFF,TGTGCCAGCGGCTTGTTAGCGGGAGGGCCTTACACCGGGGAGCTGTTTTTT
TRBJ1-6,TRBV3-1,.,.,CASSQTGVNNSPLHF,TGTGCCAGCAGCCAAACCGGGGTAAATAATTCACCCCTCCACTTT
TRBJ2-5,TRBV24-1,TRBD1,.,CATSKWTGAQETQYF,TGTGCCACCAGTAAATGGACAGGGGCGCAAGAGACCCAGTACTTC
TRBJ1-1,TRBV29-1,TRBD1,.,CSVGNRGGGTEAFF,TGCAGCGTTGGAAACAGGGGAGGGGGCACTGAAGCTTTCTTT
TRBJ1-5,TRBV2,.,.,CASSVTLRETQHF,TGTGCCAGCAGTGTTACCCTCCGGGAGACCCAGCATTTT
TRBJ1-2,TRBV7-8,TRBD1,few,CASRPMGQLNYGYTF,TGTGCCAGCAGACCGATGGGACAGCTAAACTATGGCTACACCTTC
TRBJ1-5,TRBV20-1,.,many,CSARVGSQPQHF,TGCAGTGCTAGAGTAGGCAGTCAGCCCCAGCATTTT
TRBJ1-3,TRBV15,.,.,CATSSHGRSSGNTIYF,TGTGCCACCAGCAGCCACGGACGGAGCTCTGGAAACACCATATATTTT
TRBJ1-6,TRBV12-3/TRBV12-4,.,many,CASSLGTANSPLHF,TGTGCCAGCAGTTTAGGGACAGCCAATTCACCCCTCCACTTT
TRBJ1-2,TRBV20-1,.,.,CSASVRRGRPSYGYTF,TGCAGTGCTAGTGTTCGGCGGGGCCGCCCGAGCTATGGCTACACCTTC
TRBJ1-3,TRBV7-3,.,.,CASSLLPGSGNTIYF,TGTGCCAGCAGCTTATTGCCAGGGAGTGGAAACACCATATATTTT